This TCR beta chain was sequenced in a study of CD8 T cells in Susac syndrome. CD8+ and CD4+ T cells circulating in blood were sequenced for TCR beta. The V gene's germline CDR1 is MNHEY and CDR2 SMNVEV (reference sequence). This CDR3 has 10 amino acids. Trimming stripped 9 bases from V and 5 bases from J, with 4 bases between. Reverse transcription used about 0.5 to 1 ug RNA and random hexamers. Coverage of TCR beta CDR3 amplification by immunoSEQ multiplex PCR extended to 54 Vbeta and 13 Jbeta. Using its own MiXCR run on the immunoSEQ multiplex PCR reads, TCRdb lists one record per CDR3 protein. The sample consists of 150,000 to 200,000 distinct CDR3 sequences, approximately 96% of them appearing once.

The chain joins TRBV27 to TRBJ1-4; D not resolved. The source of this sequence is a human donor in good health. Input material: CD4+ T cells from PBMCs. The DNA for the CDR3 is TGTGCCAGGGTAAATGAAAAACTGTTTTTT. Protein product: CARVNEKLFF.